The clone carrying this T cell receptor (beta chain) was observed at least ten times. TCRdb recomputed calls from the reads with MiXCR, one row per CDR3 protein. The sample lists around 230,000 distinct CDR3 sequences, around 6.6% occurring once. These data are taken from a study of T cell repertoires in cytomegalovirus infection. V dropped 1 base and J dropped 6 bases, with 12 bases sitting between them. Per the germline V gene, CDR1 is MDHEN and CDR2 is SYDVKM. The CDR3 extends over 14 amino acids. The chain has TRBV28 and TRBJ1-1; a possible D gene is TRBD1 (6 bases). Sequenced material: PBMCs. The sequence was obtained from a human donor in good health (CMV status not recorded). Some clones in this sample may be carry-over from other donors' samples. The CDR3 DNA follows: TGTGCCAGCAGTTTATTATCAGGGGTCGCTGAAGCTTTCTTT. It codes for CASSLLSGVAEAFF.